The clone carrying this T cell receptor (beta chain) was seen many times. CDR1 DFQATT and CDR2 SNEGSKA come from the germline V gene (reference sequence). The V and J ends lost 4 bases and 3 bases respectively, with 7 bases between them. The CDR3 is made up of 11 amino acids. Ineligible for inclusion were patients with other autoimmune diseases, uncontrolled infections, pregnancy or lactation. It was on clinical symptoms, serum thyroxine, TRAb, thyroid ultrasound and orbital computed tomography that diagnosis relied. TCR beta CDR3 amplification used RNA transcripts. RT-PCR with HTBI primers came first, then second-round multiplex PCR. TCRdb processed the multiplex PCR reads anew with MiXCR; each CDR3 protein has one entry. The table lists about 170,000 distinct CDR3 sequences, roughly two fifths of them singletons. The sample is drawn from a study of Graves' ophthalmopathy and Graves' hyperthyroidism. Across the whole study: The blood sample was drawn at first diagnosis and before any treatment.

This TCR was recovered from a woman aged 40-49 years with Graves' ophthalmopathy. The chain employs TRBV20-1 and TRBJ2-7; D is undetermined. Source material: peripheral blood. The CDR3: CSAKNLYEQYF. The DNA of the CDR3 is TGCAGTGCTAAGAATCTCTACGAGCAGTACTTC.